This T cell receptor beta chain appears in the sequencing data of a study of T cell responses to AZD1222 COVID-19 vaccine. Clones were sequenced by immunoSEQ multiplex PCR, and TCRdb holds only the in-frame ones, with some missing. The data show about 120,000 clones, with approximately 83% seen just once and more than 7.5% held by the top ten. Study observations and caveats: Spike-specific TCR breadth and depth both grew after two AZD1222 doses. At study baseline, merely about 6 AZD1222 recipients were seropositive. Females made up more of the donors, who were largely white British, and clonal diversity may have come out too low. Vaccine-associated CD4 TCRs spanned spike, dominant at 160-218 and 743-854.

This clone was detected once. Its antigen is as yet unknown. This TCR was recovered from an adult in good health. Here the sequenced sample was peripheral blood, taken on day 0 of AZD1222 vaccination.

CDR3 coding DNA: TGTGCCACCAGTGATTGGGACAGGGGGACCAGCAATGGGGAGCTGTTTTTT. Amino acid sequence: CATSDWDRGTSNGELFF. The V gene is TRBV24-1, the J gene TRBJ2-2; 11 bases are a match to TRBD1. Germline CDR1 and CDR2: KGHDR and SFDVKD. The CDR3 length is 17 residues. The junction had 9 bases not matched to a gene; V was cut back by 2 bases and J by 8 bases.